This T cell receptor (beta chain) derives from a study of response to subunit inactivated influenza vaccine. Regarding this clonotype: Its target is not known.

Study-wide findings and caveats: Seasonal influenza vaccination, on each occasion, was suggested by the authors to recruit few new T cells.

TCRdb independently ran MiXCR on the RT-PCR reads; one entry per CDR3 protein. The data show hundreds of thousands of distinct CDR3 sequences, about 14% seen once. In germline, CDR1 is SQVTM, CDR2 ANQGSEA. V was shortened by 1 base and J by 3 bases, with 13 bases between the two germline ends. This CDR3 comprises 14 residues. This receptor was identified in a man in his fifties who received an inactivated influenza vaccine. The V gene is TRBV29-1, the J gene TRBJ2-7; tentatively, D is TRBD1 or TRBD2 (5 bases each). Sequencing was performed on PBMCs from blood, taken 14 to 15 days before vaccination. CDR3 region: CSVEGHGDLYEQYF. CDR3 coding DNA: TGCAGCGTTGAAGGGCACGGGGACCTCTACGAGCAGTACTTC.